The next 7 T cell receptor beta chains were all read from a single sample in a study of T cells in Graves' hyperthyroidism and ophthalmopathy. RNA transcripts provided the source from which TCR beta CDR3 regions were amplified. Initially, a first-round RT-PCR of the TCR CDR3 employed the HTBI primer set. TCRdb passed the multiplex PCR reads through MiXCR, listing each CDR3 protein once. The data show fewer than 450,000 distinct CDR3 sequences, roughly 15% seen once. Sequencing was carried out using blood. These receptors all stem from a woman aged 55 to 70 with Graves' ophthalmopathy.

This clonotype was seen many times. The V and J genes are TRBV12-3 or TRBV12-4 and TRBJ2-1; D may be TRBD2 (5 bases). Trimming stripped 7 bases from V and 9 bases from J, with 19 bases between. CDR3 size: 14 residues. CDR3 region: CASTQVARRGEQFF. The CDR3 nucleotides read TGTGCCAGCACCCAAGTGGCCCGACGGGGTGAGCAGTTCTTC.

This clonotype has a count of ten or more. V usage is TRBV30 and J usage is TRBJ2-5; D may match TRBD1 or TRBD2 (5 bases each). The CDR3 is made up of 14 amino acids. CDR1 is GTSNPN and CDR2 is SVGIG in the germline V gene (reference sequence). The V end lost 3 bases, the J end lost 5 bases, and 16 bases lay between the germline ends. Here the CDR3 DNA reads TGTGCCTGGAGGGGGGACCTCCGCTGGGAGACCCAGTACTTC. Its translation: CAWRGDLRWETQYF.

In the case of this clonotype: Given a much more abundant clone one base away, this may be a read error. CDR3 sequence reads: CASSLAGSQETQHF. In DNA, the CDR3 is TGCGCCAGCAGCTTGGCTGGCAGCCAAGAGACCCAGCACTTC. The rearrangement uses TRBV5-1 and TRBJ2-5; D is unresolved. Germline assignment: CDR1 SGHRS and CDR2 YFSETQ. This CDR3 region has 14 residues. The entire variable domain, with the rest obtained from reference TRBV5-1 and TRBJ2-5, is as follows: KAGVTQTPRYLIKTRGQQVTLSCSPISGHRSVSWYQQTPGQGLQFLFEYFSETQRNKGNFPGRFSGRQFSNSRSEMNVSTLELGDSALYLCASSLAGSQETQHFGPGTRLLVL.

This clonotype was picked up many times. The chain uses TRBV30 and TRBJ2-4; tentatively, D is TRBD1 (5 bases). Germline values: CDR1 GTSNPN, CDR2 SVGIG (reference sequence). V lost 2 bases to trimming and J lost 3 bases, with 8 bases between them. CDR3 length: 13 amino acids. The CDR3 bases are TGTGCCTGGAGTCAGGGCGGCAAAAACATTCAGTACTTC. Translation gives CAWSQGGKNIQYF.

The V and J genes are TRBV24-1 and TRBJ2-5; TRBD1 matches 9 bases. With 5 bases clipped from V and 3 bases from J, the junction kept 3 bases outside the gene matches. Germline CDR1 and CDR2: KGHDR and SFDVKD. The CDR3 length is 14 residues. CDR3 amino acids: CATSAWTGEETQYF. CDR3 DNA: TGTGCCACCAGTGCCTGGACAGGGGAAGAGACCCAGTACTTC.

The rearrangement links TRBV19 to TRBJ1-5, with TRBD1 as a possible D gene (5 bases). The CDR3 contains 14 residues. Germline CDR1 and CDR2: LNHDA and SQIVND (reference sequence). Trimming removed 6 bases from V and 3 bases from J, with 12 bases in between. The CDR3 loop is CASRVGAVNQPQHF. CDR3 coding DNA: TGTGCCAGTAGAGTTGGGGCGGTCAATCAGCCCCAGCATTTT.

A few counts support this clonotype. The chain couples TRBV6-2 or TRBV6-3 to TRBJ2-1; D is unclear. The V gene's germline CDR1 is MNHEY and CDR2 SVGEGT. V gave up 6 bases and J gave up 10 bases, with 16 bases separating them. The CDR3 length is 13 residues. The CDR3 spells CASRMDPASEQFF. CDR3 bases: TGTGCCAGCAGGATGGACCCAGCATCGGAGCAGTTCTTC.